The present T cell receptor (beta chain) was sequenced within a study of cytomegalovirus exposure and HLA in healthy donors. As for this clone: Its target is not known.

With 6 bases removed from V and 7 bases from J, the gap between germline ends came to 24 bases. In germline, CDR1 is SGHAT, CDR2 FQNNGV. The CDR3 consists of 16 residues. The PCR was carried out with 60 Vbeta primers and 13 Jbeta primers. Measured with immunoSEQ multiplex PCR; TCRdb has only the in-frame clones, and not every one. The sample lists approximately 150,000 clones, roughly three quarters occurring once. Study-level findings and limits: A few of the chains that were CMV-associated were confirmed in vitro to be specific for CMV antigens.

This receptor was obtained from a woman between 40 and 50 years old in good health and CMV-seronegative. This chain links TRBV11-2 with TRBJ1-2; unclear D gene. Sequenced input: PBMCs. The CDR3 DNA follows: TGTGCCAGCAGACACAACCGAGGTCAAACGATGACTGGCTACACCTTC. Protein: CASRHNRGQTMTGYTF.